This T cell receptor (beta chain) was identified during a study of post-analysis software for immune sequencing data. Findings and limits, study-wide: Under F measure analysis, samples from one preparation batch co-clustered strongly. The study found significantly lower normalized Chao1 diversity in multiple sclerosis patients than in controls. Controls had lower frequencies than patients of four or five TRBV segments, which included TRBV5-6, TRBV5-1 and TRBV20-1.

The germline V gene has CDR1 SGHDT and CDR2 YYEEEE. CDR3 length equals 12 residues. V was pared by 4 bases and J by 5 bases, with 9 bases between. Sequencing libraries made from TCR beta cDNA carried unique molecular identifiers. From the PCR reads, TCRdb called clonotypes with MiXCR, one entry per CDR3 protein. The sample lists roughly 730,000 distinct CDR3 sequences, about 27% seen once, with around 0.55% in the top ten. With respect to this clonotype: The target antigen is unknown.

The source material was blood. This sequence originates from a girl between 5 and 17 years old with multiple sclerosis. This chain connects TRBV5-6 to TRBJ1-1; no definite D call. DNA for the CDR3: TGTGCCAGCAGCCTTCTTGGGACTGAAGCTTTCTTT. Its protein is CASSLLGTEAFF.